A selection of T cell receptor beta chains follows, all from one sample in a study of cytomegalovirus exposure and HLA in healthy donors. Profiled with immunoSEQ multiplex PCR; TCRdb holds only in-frame clones, not every one. The data contain about 160,000 clones, 77% of them seen just once; the ten biggest clones take up 1.5% to 2%. The sequencing input was PBMCs. The receptors originated from a woman in her twenties or thirties in good health and CMV-seronegative. Both conserved end residues are part of each CDR3. The order of the fields is CDR3 DNA, CDR3 protein, J gene, V gene, CDR3 length, clone size, D gene. The D gene is left open where the match is weak. Some rows mark clone size as missing; the rest say once, few, many or name a class of expanded clone.

CDR3 DNA: TGTGCCACCAGCGGCTCCGGGGGGCCCCAGCATTTT; CDR3 protein: CATSGSGGPQHF; J gene: TRBJ1-5; V gene: TRBV15; CDR3 length: 12; clone size: once; D gene: -
CDR3 DNA: TGTGCCAGCAGGCAGGGGAAGCGCTACACCTTC; CDR3 protein: CASRQGKRYTF; J gene: TRBJ1-2; V gene: TRBV2; CDR3 length: 11; clone size: -; D gene: -
CDR3 DNA: TGTGCCAGCAGCCCCGGGAGGGCCACAGATACGCAGTATTTT; CDR3 protein: CASSPGRATDTQYF; J gene: TRBJ2-3; V gene: TRBV7-2; CDR3 length: 14; clone size: -; D gene: TRBD2
CDR3 DNA: TGTGCCATCAGTGAGGGGTCTAGTTCCGACGAGCAGTACTTC; CDR3 protein: CAISEGSSSDEQYF; J gene: TRBJ2-7; V gene: TRBV10-3; CDR3 length: 14; clone size: -; D gene: -
CDR3 DNA: TGTGCCAGCAGGGCGGCAGTTGCTTCCTACGAGCAGTACTTC; CDR3 protein: CASRAAVASYEQYF; J gene: TRBJ2-7; V gene: TRBV2; CDR3 length: 14; clone size: -; D gene: -
CDR3 DNA: TGCCACAATCGTGAGCAGTTCTTC; CDR3 protein: CHNREQFF; J gene: TRBJ2-1; V gene: TRBV7-3; CDR3 length: 8; clone size: -; D gene: -
CDR3 DNA: TGTGCCAGCAGACCAAAAGGGGGGGGCGTTAGTAAGGAGACCCAGTACTTC; CDR3 protein: CASRPKGGGVSKETQYF; J gene: TRBJ2-5; V gene: TRBV2; CDR3 length: 17; clone size: -; D gene: -
CDR3 DNA: TGTGCCAGCAGCTTAGAGCAGGTGTCAGTCGGTGAAGCTTTCTTT; CDR3 protein: CASSLEQVSVGEAFF; J gene: TRBJ1-1; V gene: TRBV7-6; CDR3 length: 15; clone size: -; D gene: -
CDR3 DNA: TGTGCCAGCAGCTTAACCCTGGGGGGTAGCAATCAGCCCCAGCATTTT; CDR3 protein: CASSLTLGGSNQPQHF; J gene: TRBJ1-5; V gene: TRBV13; CDR3 length: 16; clone size: -; D gene: -
CDR3 DNA: TGTGCCAGCAGTTTATCCGGTGGAGAATTCTATGGCTACACCTTC; CDR3 protein: CASSLSGGEFYGYTF; J gene: TRBJ1-2; V gene: TRBV27; CDR3 length: 15; clone size: -; D gene: -
CDR3 DNA: TGTGCCAGCAGCTTGCTTCTAGCATCAAACACTGAAGCTTTCTTT; CDR3 protein: CASSLLLASNTEAFF; J gene: TRBJ1-1; V gene: TRBV5-4; CDR3 length: 15; clone size: -; D gene: -
CDR3 DNA: TGTGCCAGCAGCGCCTTGGGGGGGAGAGGCTATGGCTACACCTTC; CDR3 protein: CASSALGGRGYGYTF; J gene: TRBJ1-2; V gene: TRBV9; CDR3 length: 15; clone size: -; D gene: -
CDR3 DNA: TGTGCCAGCAGTGGATTAGCGGGGGGGACAGATACGCAGTATTTT; CDR3 protein: CASSGLAGGTDTQYF; J gene: TRBJ2-3; V gene: TRBV6-5; CDR3 length: 15; clone size: -; D gene: TRBD2
CDR3 DNA: TGTGCCAGCAGGCGGACAGGGAGCACCGAGCAGTACTTC; CDR3 protein: CASRRTGSTEQYF; J gene: TRBJ2-7; V gene: TRBV27; CDR3 length: 13; clone size: -; D gene: TRBD1
CDR3 DNA: TGTGCCAGCAGTTTGGGCGCGGGGGGCTACACCTTC; CDR3 protein: CASSLGAGGYTF; J gene: TRBJ1-2; V gene: TRBV6-5; CDR3 length: 12; clone size: few; D gene: -
CDR3 DNA: TGTGCCAGCAGCCCACAGGGGCTTTCAGGACAGCCCCAGCATTTT; CDR3 protein: CASSPQGLSGQPQHF; J gene: TRBJ1-5; V gene: TRBV2; CDR3 length: 15; clone size: -; D gene: TRBD1
CDR3 DNA: TGTGCCAGCAGCCCGATCCTGACTAGCGGGGCGGATACGCAGTATTTT; CDR3 protein: CASSPILTSGADTQYF; J gene: TRBJ2-3; V gene: TRBV4-2; CDR3 length: 16; clone size: -; D gene: TRBD2
CDR3 DNA: TGTGCCAGCAGCCCCAGGGAAGGGACTGGGGACACTGAAGCTTTCTTT; CDR3 protein: CASSPREGTGDTEAFF; J gene: TRBJ1-1; V gene: TRBV4-2; CDR3 length: 16; clone size: -; D gene: -
CDR3 DNA: TGTGCCAGCAGTTTTGTCCCCTCGGGGTTTCTGGAAAAACTGTTTTTT; CDR3 protein: CASSFVPSGFLEKLFF; J gene: TRBJ1-4; V gene: TRBV28; CDR3 length: 16; clone size: -; D gene: -
CDR3 DNA: TGTGCCAGCAGACCTACTAGCGGGGGGGGAGAGACCCAGTACTTC; CDR3 protein: CASRPTSGGGETQYF; J gene: TRBJ2-5; V gene: TRBV6-5; CDR3 length: 15; clone size: few; D gene: TRBD2
CDR3 DNA: TGCGCCAGCAGCTTGTACGGACAGGGGAACGCCCCGAACACTGAAGCTTTCTTT; CDR3 protein: CASSLYGQGNAPNTEAFF; J gene: TRBJ1-1; V gene: TRBV5-1; CDR3 length: 18; clone size: -; D gene: TRBD1
CDR3 DNA: TGTGCCAGCAGCCAAGGACTGGTGGAAAAACTGTTTTTT; CDR3 protein: CASSQGLVEKLFF; J gene: TRBJ1-4; V gene: TRBV5-4; CDR3 length: 13; clone size: -; D gene: -
CDR3 DNA: TGTGCCAGCAGCCCCGCGACAGCTCATAACTATGGCTACACCTTC; CDR3 protein: CASSPATAHNYGYTF; J gene: TRBJ1-2; V gene: TRBV5-6; CDR3 length: 15; clone size: few; D gene: -
CDR3 DNA: TGCGCCAGCAGCTTGGATCCGGCACTAGCGATACCCGGCGATACGCAGTATTTT; CDR3 protein: CASSLDPALAIPGDTQYF; J gene: TRBJ2-3; V gene: TRBV5-1; CDR3 length: 18; clone size: -; D gene: TRBD2
CDR3 DNA: TGTGCCAGCAGCTGGGACAGGTTCTACGAGCAGTACTTC; CDR3 protein: CASSWDRFYEQYF; J gene: TRBJ2-7; V gene: TRBV7-2; CDR3 length: 13; clone size: once; D gene: TRBD1
CDR3 DNA: TGTGCCAGCAGCCGGACAGGGCGCTACGAGCAGTACTTC; CDR3 protein: CASSRTGRYEQYF; J gene: TRBJ2-7; V gene: TRBV4-2; CDR3 length: 13; clone size: -; D gene: TRBD1
CDR3 DNA: TGTGCCAGCAGCTTTCAGGGGGGTTTAACAGATACGCAGTATTTT; CDR3 protein: CASSFQGGLTDTQYF; J gene: TRBJ2-3; V gene: TRBV11-2; CDR3 length: 15; clone size: -; D gene: -
CDR3 DNA: TGCGCCAGCAGCCAAGAGCACAGAACTTACAATCAGCCCCAGCATTTT; CDR3 protein: CASSQEHRTYNQPQHF; J gene: TRBJ1-5; V gene: TRBV4-3; CDR3 length: 16; clone size: -; D gene: -
CDR3 DNA: TGTGCCAGCAGCTCAGGAATGAACACTGAAGCTTTCTTT; CDR3 protein: CASSSGMNTEAFF; J gene: TRBJ1-1; V gene: TRBV7-2; CDR3 length: 13; clone size: -; D gene: -
CDR3 DNA: TGTGCCATTACTGGACAGGGCGATGGCTACACCTTC; CDR3 protein: CAITGQGDGYTF; J gene: TRBJ1-2; V gene: TRBV28; CDR3 length: 12; clone size: -; D gene: TRBD1
CDR3 DNA: TGTGCCAGCAGTGCAACTCGGAGCTCCTACAATGAGCAGTTCTTC; CDR3 protein: CASSATRSSYNEQFF; J gene: TRBJ2-1; V gene: TRBV6-6; CDR3 length: 15; clone size: few; D gene: -
CDR3 DNA: TGTGCCAGCAGCTCCCAAGCGGGGGGCTTCGCCTACGAGCAGTACTTC; CDR3 protein: CASSSQAGGFAYEQYF; J gene: TRBJ2-7; V gene: TRBV7-8; CDR3 length: 16; clone size: -; D gene: TRBD2
CDR3 DNA: TGTGCCAGCAGCCAAGAATCCGGGGGGTCGAACACCGGGGAGCTGTTTTTT; CDR3 protein: CASSQESGGSNTGELFF; J gene: TRBJ2-2; V gene: TRBV4-2; CDR3 length: 17; clone size: -; D gene: TRBD2
CDR3 DNA: TGCGCCAGCAGCAAAGCGGTAGGGGCCGAAGGGGAAAAACTGTTTTTT; CDR3 protein: CASSKAVGAEGEKLFF; J gene: TRBJ1-4; V gene: TRBV4-1; CDR3 length: 16; clone size: -; D gene: -
CDR3 DNA: TGTGCCAGCAGGTGGAGGGAAATGAACACTGAAGCTTTCTTT; CDR3 protein: CASRWREMNTEAFF; J gene: TRBJ1-1; V gene: TRBV5-6; CDR3 length: 14; clone size: once; D gene: -
CDR3 DNA: TGTGCCAGCAGCGTCGGACAGGGGCCCATGAACACTGAAGCTTTCTTT; CDR3 protein: CASSVGQGPMNTEAFF; J gene: TRBJ1-1; V gene: TRBV7-9; CDR3 length: 16; clone size: once; D gene: TRBD1
CDR3 DNA: TGTGCCAGCAGTTTCGGAGCGGGGAGGGACAATGAGCAGTTCTTC; CDR3 protein: CASSFGAGRDNEQFF; J gene: TRBJ2-1; V gene: TRBV27; CDR3 length: 15; clone size: -; D gene: TRBD2
CDR3 DNA: TGTGCCAGCAGTGTCGACAGGGTTGAGACCCAGTACTTC; CDR3 protein: CASSVDRVETQYF; J gene: TRBJ2-5; V gene: TRBV27; CDR3 length: 13; clone size: -; D gene: TRBD1
CDR3 DNA: TGTGCCAGCAGCCGGCGAGACAGGGACCCCTACGAGCAGTACTTC; CDR3 protein: CASSRRDRDPYEQYF; J gene: TRBJ2-7; V gene: TRBV5-4; CDR3 length: 15; clone size: -; D gene: TRBD1
CDR3 DNA: TGTGCCAGCAGTTACGATGTCAGGGGCCTCTATGGCTACCCCTTC; CDR3 protein: CASSYDVRGLYGYPF; J gene: TRBJ1-2; V gene: TRBV6-6; CDR3 length: 15; clone size: once; D gene: -
CDR3 DNA: TGTGCCAGCGCCCGGGGAGCAGATGGCTACACCTTC; CDR3 protein: CASARGADGYTF; J gene: TRBJ1-2; V gene: TRBV6-5; CDR3 length: 12; clone size: -; D gene: -
CDR3 DNA: TGTGCCAGCACGTTCCGGGGAGGGAGCAATCAGCCCCAGCATTTT; CDR3 protein: CASTFRGGSNQPQHF; J gene: TRBJ1-5; V gene: TRBV6-1; CDR3 length: 15; clone size: -; D gene: -
CDR3 DNA: TGTGCCAGCAGTTCGACAGGGGAGGATGAAAAACTGTTTTTT; CDR3 protein: CASSSTGEDEKLFF; J gene: TRBJ1-4; V gene: TRBV6-6; CDR3 length: 14; clone size: few; D gene: TRBD1
CDR3 DNA: TGTACCAGCAGCTTAGATGACAGGGTGGATAGCAATCAGCCCCAGCATTTT; CDR3 protein: CTSSLDDRVDSNQPQHF; J gene: TRBJ1-5; V gene: TRBV11-3; CDR3 length: 17; clone size: -; D gene: TRBD1
CDR3 DNA: TGTGCCAGCAGCCAAGTGCAGGGGAGTTTAGGTGGCTACACCTTC; CDR3 protein: CASSQVQGSLGGYTF; J gene: TRBJ1-2; V gene: TRBV14; CDR3 length: 15; clone size: -; D gene: -
CDR3 DNA: TGCAGCGCCCTGACAGGGCGGCCCTACGAGCAGTACTTC; CDR3 protein: CSALTGRPYEQYF; J gene: TRBJ2-7; V gene: TRBV29-1; CDR3 length: 13; clone size: -; D gene: TRBD1
CDR3 DNA: TGCAGCGTTGAAGATCCATACGGGACAGATACGCAGTATTTT; CDR3 protein: CSVEDPYGTDTQYF; J gene: TRBJ2-3; V gene: TRBV29-1; CDR3 length: 14; clone size: -; D gene: -
CDR3 DNA: TGTGCCAGCAGCTCCGGACGGGAGACCTTGAGCTACACCTTC; CDR3 protein: CASSSGRETLSYTF; J gene: TRBJ1-2; V gene: TRBV5-5; CDR3 length: 14; clone size: few; D gene: -
CDR3 DNA: TGTGCCATCAGTGCTCTAGCGGGCGTCTCCTACAATGAGCAGTTCTTC; CDR3 protein: CAISALAGVSYNEQFF; J gene: TRBJ2-1; V gene: TRBV10-3; CDR3 length: 16; clone size: -; D gene: TRBD2
CDR3 DNA: TGTGCCAGCAGCTCCAACAGGGTGGGGAATGAGCAGTTCTTC; CDR3 protein: CASSSNRVGNEQFF; J gene: TRBJ2-1; V gene: TRBV7-3; CDR3 length: 14; clone size: -; D gene: -
CDR3 DNA: TGCGCCAGCACTATTAGAGGGCCGACTTCTGGAAACACCATATATTTT; CDR3 protein: CASTIRGPTSGNTIYF; J gene: TRBJ1-3; V gene: TRBV5-1; CDR3 length: 16; clone size: once; D gene: -
CDR3 DNA: TGTGCCAGTAGTATGACAGCTGCTTCCTACGAGCAGTACTTC; CDR3 protein: CASSMTAASYEQYF; J gene: TRBJ2-7; V gene: TRBV19; CDR3 length: 14; clone size: -; D gene: -
CDR3 DNA: TGTGCCAGCAGCCTCACCCCATCACTAGCGGGAGGCAACTACAATGAGCAGTTCTTC; CDR3 protein: CASSLTPSLAGGNYNEQFF; J gene: TRBJ2-1; V gene: TRBV7-3; CDR3 length: 19; clone size: once; D gene: TRBD2
CDR3 DNA: TGTGCCAGCTCACCCCCAGGGACAGATACGCAGTATTTT; CDR3 protein: CASSPPGTDTQYF; J gene: TRBJ2-3; V gene: TRBV18; CDR3 length: 13; clone size: few; D gene: -
CDR3 DNA: TGTGCCAGCAGTTTAGGGGACACTGAAGCTTTCTTT; CDR3 protein: CASSLGDTEAFF; J gene: TRBJ1-1; V gene: TRBV6-5; CDR3 length: 12; clone size: -; D gene: -
CDR3 DNA: TGTGCCAGCAGCCCCCGGCGTGCGGGAGGAGGAAACACCATATATTTT; CDR3 protein: CASSPRRAGGGNTIYF; J gene: TRBJ1-3; V gene: TRBV7-6; CDR3 length: 16; clone size: few; D gene: -
CDR3 DNA: TGTGCCAGCAGCCCTCGACGGGGAGCCTACGAGCAGTACTTC; CDR3 protein: CASSPRRGAYEQYF; J gene: TRBJ2-7; V gene: TRBV9; CDR3 length: 14; clone size: -; D gene: -
CDR3 DNA: TGTGCCAGCAGCCAGGCAGGGTCTGGGGCCAACGTCCTGACTTTC; CDR3 protein: CASSQAGSGANVLTF; J gene: TRBJ2-6; V gene: TRBV4-2; CDR3 length: 15; clone size: -; D gene: -
CDR3 DNA: TGTGCCAGCAGCTCAGGACAGCGCGACACTGAAGCTTTCTTT; CDR3 protein: CASSSGQRDTEAFF; J gene: TRBJ1-1; V gene: TRBV5-4; CDR3 length: 14; clone size: -; D gene: -
CDR3 DNA: TGTGCCAGCAGTTTATTCGCGGGAGGGACCTCCTACGAGCAGTACTTC; CDR3 protein: CASSLFAGGTSYEQYF; J gene: TRBJ2-7; V gene: TRBV28; CDR3 length: 16; clone size: -; D gene: TRBD2